The rows below give T cell receptor beta chains drawn from one sample of a study of cytomegalovirus exposure and HLA in healthy donors. TCRdb's copy holds only in-frame clones and misses some; the assay was immunoSEQ multiplex PCR. The table lists over 110,000 clones, 78% of them singletons. The sample comprised PBMCs. The receptors were gathered from a young woman in good health and CMV-seropositive. CDR3s include the opening cysteine and the closing phenylalanine or tryptophan. D genes are given only for firm matches. Clone size appears in some rows only: once, few, many, or a class for an expanded clone.

d_call,clone_size,j_call,v_call,cdr3_aa,cdr3_nt
-,once,TRBJ1-5,TRBV6-1,CASSEITDQPQHF,TGTGCCAGCAGTGAAATAACAGATCAGCCCCAGCATTTT
TRBD1,once,TRBJ1-5,TRBV6-5,CASSPQGARDQPQHF,TGTGCCAGCAGCCCCCAGGGGGCGAGGGATCAGCCCCAGCATTTT
-,-,TRBJ2-3,TRBV7-8,CASSFGGGPDTQYF,TGTGCCAGCAGTTTCGGCGGGGGCCCAGATACGCAGTATTTT
-,-,TRBJ1-2,TRBV27,CASSSPGDGYTF,TGTGCCAGCAGTTCACCAGGGGATGGCTACACCTTC
TRBD1,once,TRBJ1-1,TRBV19,CASTRTGVNTEAFF,TGTGCCAGTACCAGGACAGGGGTGAACACTGAAGCTTTCTTT
TRBD1,-,TRBJ1-2,TRBV5-6,CASSLAPTGDYGYTF,TGTGCCAGCAGCTTGGCCCCGACAGGGGACTATGGCTACACCTTC
-,once,TRBJ2-5,TRBV28,CAISLHGGETQYF,TGTGCCATTTCATTACACGGGGGAGAGACCCAGTACTTC
TRBD1,-,TRBJ1-1,TRBV5-1,CASSPMTGVNTEAFF,TGCGCCAGCAGCCCGATGACAGGGGTGAACACTGAAGCTTTCTTT
-,few,TRBJ1-2,TRBV21-1,CASSKKGRGRHAKLPPLGGYTF,TGTGCCAGCAGCAAAAAGGGCAGGGGGCGCCACGCCAAGCTACCCCCTTTGGGGGGCTACACCTTC
-,-,TRBJ1-1,TRBV7-2,CASSVNTEAFF,TGTGCCAGCAGCGTAAACACTGAAGCTTTCTTT
TRBD1,-,TRBJ2-7,TRBV28,CASRGWGTAPYEQYF,TGTGCCAGCAGGGGTTGGGGGACAGCACCTTACGAGCAGTACTTC
-,few,TRBJ1-1,TRBV7-8,CASSLAAWGGDTEAFF,TGTGCCAGCAGCTTAGCCGCTTGGGGGGGTGATACTGAAGCTTTCTTT
TRBD1,-,TRBJ1-1,TRBV7-9,CASSLSGTVNTEAFF,TGTGCCAGCAGCCTCTCGGGGACAGTGAACACTGAAGCTTTCTTT
TRBD1,-,TRBJ1-6,TRBV5-1,CASSLKAGGFDSPLHF,TGCGCCAGCAGCTTGAAGGCAGGGGGATTCGATTCACCCCTCCACTTT
TRBD1,-,TRBJ2-2,TRBV19,CASSAMGTGGANTGELFF,TGTGCCAGTAGTGCAATGGGGACAGGGGGCGCGAACACCGGGGAGCTGTTTTTT
TRBD1,-,TRBJ2-7,TRBV11-1,CASSLEDRAYEQYF,TGTGCCAGCAGCTTAGAGGACAGGGCCTACGAGCAGTACTTC
TRBD2,-,TRBJ2-3,TRBV7-9,CASIRGGAIDTQYF,TGTGCCAGCATACGCGGGGGGGCTATTGATACGCAGTATTTT
TRBD1,few,TRBJ2-5,TRBV13,CASRPTGSETQYF,TGTGCCAGCAGACCGACAGGGTCAGAGACCCAGTACTTC
-,-,TRBJ2-7,TRBV6-5,CASSYSPGAYEQYF,TGTGCCAGCAGTTACTCCCCAGGGGCCTACGAGCAGTACTTC
-,-,TRBJ1-1,TRBV5-1,CASSTDTYTEAFF,TGCGCCAGCAGCACCGACACTTACACTGAAGCTTTCTTT
-,few,TRBJ1-2,TRBV19,CASSIEFRHGYTF,TGTGCCAGTAGTATAGAATTCAGGCATGGCTACACCTTC
TRBD2,-,TRBJ2-3,TRBV5-4,CASSQTSGSEDTQYF,TGTGCCAGCAGCCAGACTAGCGGGTCAGAAGATACGCAGTATTTT
-,-,TRBJ2-7,TRBV29-1,CSVVQPRGLLYEQYF,TGCAGCGTCGTACAACCAAGGGGCCTGTTATACGAGCAGTACTTC
-,-,TRBJ2-3,TRBV5-6,CASSPTGTDTQYF,TGTGCCAGCAGCCCGACTGGGACAGATACGCAGTATTTT
-,-,TRBJ1-2,TRBV27,CASSPRVGGYGYTF,TGTGCCAGCAGCCCCCGGGTGGGGGGTTATGGCTACACCTTC
TRBD2,-,TRBJ2-7,TRBV11-2,CASRGQLAGGPDEQYF,TGTGCCAGCAGGGGTCAACTAGCGGGGGGGCCTGACGAGCAGTACTTC
TRBD1,-,TRBJ2-7,TRBV10-2,CASSSGTGSYEQYF,TGCGCCAGCAGTTCCGGGACAGGGTCCTACGAGCAGTACTTC
TRBD1,-,TRBJ2-1,TRBV19,CASSIDRRGQGSYNEQFF,TGTGCCAGTAGTATAGACCGTAGGGGACAGGGATCCTACAATGAGCAGTTCTTC
TRBD2,-,TRBJ2-2,TRBV6-5,CASTRGDAGELFF,TGTGCCAGCACCCGGGGGGACGCCGGGGAGCTGTTTTTT
TRBD1,few,TRBJ2-7,TRBV30,CAWTKGQTTYEQYF,TGTGCCTGGACAAAGGGACAGACGACCTACGAGCAGTACTTC
-,-,TRBJ1-5,TRBV4-1,CASSPEQGVYQPQHF,TGCGCCAGCAGCCCAGAACAGGGCGTGTATCAGCCCCAGCATTTT
TRBD1,-,TRBJ2-3,TRBV4-3,CASSQRGQGTDTQYF,TGCGCCAGCAGCCAAAGGGGACAGGGAACAGATACGCAGTATTTT
TRBD1,once,TRBJ2-1,TRBV6-4,CASSESGGYNEQFF,TGTGCCAGCAGTGAGTCAGGGGGCTACAATGAGCAGTTCTTC
-,few,TRBJ1-3,TRBV13,CASSLRGNSGNTIYF,TGTGCCAGCAGCTTACGGGGGAACTCTGGAAACACCATATATTTT
TRBD1,-,TRBJ2-6,TRBV4-3,CASSPDRDGANVLTF,TGCGCCAGCAGCCCCGACAGGGATGGGGCCAACGTCCTGACTTTC
-,-,TRBJ1-1,TRBV2,CASSEGGVEAFF,TGTGCCAGCAGTGAAGGGGGCGTTGAAGCTTTCTTT
-,few,TRBJ1-5,TRBV5-8,CASSSAQTPYNQPQHF,TGTGCCAGCAGCTCGGCACAGACGCCTTACAATCAGCCCCAGCATTTT
-,-,TRBJ1-4,TRBV5-1,CASSFGTGEKLFF,TGCGCCAGCAGCTTCGGTACCGGGGAAAAACTGTTTTTT
TRBD1,few,TRBJ1-2,TRBV6-5,CASSYRGQGLYGYTF,TGTGCCAGCAGTTACAGGGGACAGGGGCTCTATGGCTACACCTTC
-,-,TRBJ2-2,TRBV6-5,CASSPRVSGELFF,TGTGCCAGCAGCCCCAGGGTGAGCGGGGAGCTGTTTTTT
-,-,TRBJ1-1,TRBV6-5,CASSNDRYTEAFF,TGTGCCAGCAGTAATGACAGATACACTGAAGCTTTCTTT
-,few,TRBJ1-3,TRBV9,CASSEMGGRGNTIYF,TGTGCCAGCAGTGAAATGGGGGGTAGAGGAAACACCATATATTTT
-,-,TRBJ2-4,TRBV4-1,CASSHISSAKNIQYF,TGCGCCAGCAGCCATATCTCGAGTGCCAAAAACATTCAGTACTTC
TRBD2,-,TRBJ2-7,TRBV18,CASSPTGGRLSYEQYF,TGTGCCAGCTCACCTACGGGAGGACGGCTTTCCTACGAGCAGTACTTC
-,-,TRBJ1-3,TRBV11-2,CTSSLNTGSGNTIYF,TGTACCAGCAGCTTAAACACGGGCTCTGGAAACACCATATATTTT
-,-,TRBJ1-5,TRBV7-8,CASSPARGKTRQPQHF,TGTGCCAGCAGCCCTGCTAGGGGGAAGACGCGGCAGCCCCAGCATTTT